Shown below are 26 T cell receptor beta chains from a single sample sequenced in a study of blood T cells in healthy people across ages. Through a sample-barcoded 5' primer and a J-beta primer mix, a second PCR was run for 7 to 11 cycles. TCRdb re-called the 5' RACE reads with MiXCR, one entry per CDR3 protein. The top ten clones hold 10% to 15% of a sample with about 1.1 million distinct CDR3 sequences, 30% to 40% of them seen once. Sequencing was done on a sample of blood. Receptors were obtained from a young man in good health.

This clonotype has only a few counts. The rearrangement links TRBV29-1 to TRBJ1-2; D not certain. The CDR3 sequence is 11 residues long. From germline, CDR1 is SQVTM and CDR2 ANQGSEA. The ends were cut back, 3 bases at V and 6 bases at J, with 8 bases in the middle. The CDR3, as DNA: TGCAGCGTTGAGTCTATCGATGGCTACACCTTC. Its translation is CSVESIDGYTF.

This clonotype was observed a handful of times. This chain links TRBV13 with TRBJ2-3; D is perhaps TRBD2 (6 bases). The CDR3 is made up of 12 amino acids. With 4 bases removed from V and 9 bases from J, the gap between germline ends came to 11 bases. The germline gives CDR1 PRHDT, CDR2 FYEKMQ (reference sequence). The CDR3 bases are TGTGCCAGCAGCTCGGAGGGGTCCACGCAGTATTTT. Translation gives CASSSEGSTQYF. Combining the CDR3 with reference TRBV13 and TRBJ2-3 gives the whole variable domain AAGVIQSPRHLIKEKRETATLKCYPIPRHDTVYWYQQGPGQDPQFLISFYEKMQSDKGSIPDRFSAQQFSDYHSELNMSSLELGDSALYFCASSSEGSTQYFGPGTRLTVL.

The genes are TRBV12-3 or TRBV12-4 and TRBJ1-2, with a possible D match to TRBD1 (6 bases). The CDR3 is 13 residues long. With 3 bases removed from V and 8 bases from J, the gap between germline ends came to 13 bases. CDR3 nucleotide sequence: TGTGCCAGCAGTTTCCGCAGGGGAAGCGGCTACACCTTC. Encoded protein: CASSFRRGSGYTF.

On this clonotype itself: The junction shows a germline mismatch at one end, possibly a read error. V is TRBV20-1 and J is TRBJ2-6; tentatively, D is TRBD2 (5 bases). CDR1 is DFQATT, CDR2 SNEGSKA, per germline (reference sequence). This CDR3 is built from 15 residues. The CDR3 nucleotides read TGCAGTGCTAGAGATGCGGGCTCTGGGACCAACGTCCTGACTTTC. This codes for CSARDAGSGTNVLTF.

V usage is TRBV12-3 or TRBV12-4 and J usage is TRBJ1-5; D is undetermined. The V and J ends lost 5 bases and 7 bases respectively, with 12 bases between them. The CDR3 sequence is 13 residues long. In nucleotides, the CDR3 is TGTGCCAGCAGTCTAGTCCCACGGCAGCCCCAGCATTTT. It codes for CASSLVPRQPQHF.

The chain recombines TRBV5-1 with TRBJ1-2; 8 bases align to TRBD1. Germline V gene data show CDR1 as SGHRS and CDR2 as YFSETQ. The CDR3 spans 19 residues. V was pared by 5 bases and J by 1 base, with 19 bases of the junction left unmatched. CDR3 nucleotide sequence: TGCGCCAGCAGTCGCCACCCACCCTCCGGGACAGGCTTTAACTATGGCTACACCTTC. Protein sequence: CASSRHPPSGTGFNYGYTF.

The chain joins TRBV21-1 to TRBJ1-5; the table's D call, TRBD1, was not checked against the DNA. TRBV21-1 is deemed a pseudogene. This CDR3 is built from 18 residues. In DNA form, the CDR3 reads TGTGCCAGGACCTTGGGGGCAGATCACTACCAGACGGATCAGCCCCAGCATTTT. Protein sequence: CARTLGADHYQTDQPQHF.

The chain employs TRBV9 and TRBJ2-1, with unresolved D. V lost 0 bases to trimming and J lost 13 bases, with 14 bases between them. The CDR3 is made up of 13 amino acids. Germline lookup yields CDR1 SGDLS and CDR2 YYNGEE. CDR3 residues: CASSVGPQETQFF. CDR3 DNA sequence: TGTGCCAGCAGCGTAGGACCGCAAGAGACCCAGTTCTTC.

This clonotype was observed many times. V is TRBV4-3 and J is TRBJ1-2; no definite D call. The CDR3 has 15 residues. Per germline, CDR1 LGHNA and CDR2 YSLEER. Trimming removed 0 bases from V and 7 bases from J, with 15 bases in between. This chain's CDR3 is CASSQDAVGRSGYTF. The CDR3 bases are TGCGCCAGCAGCCAAGATGCGGTTGGGAGGAGTGGCTACACCTTC.

The sample holds a few counts of this clonotype. Its ends do not fully match the called genes, so a read error is possible. V and J are TRBV4-1 and TRBJ1-5; D remains ambiguous. Germline values: CDR1 MGHRA, CDR2 YSYEKL. This CDR3 is built from 16 residues. CDR3 in DNA: TGCGCCAGCACCCAAGATTCAGGTCAGAGCAATCAGCCCCAGCATTTT. Protein sequence: CASTQDSGQSNQPQHF.

V and J are TRBV12-3 or TRBV12-4 and TRBJ2-2; possibly TRBD1 or TRBD2 for D (5 bases each). The V gene lost 5 bases and the J gene lost 3 bases, with 10 bases spanning the gap. There are 14 residues in the CDR3. CDR3 sequence reads: CASSPGPYTGELFF. In DNA form, the CDR3 reads TGTGCCAGCAGTCCGGGACCATACACCGGGGAGCTGTTTTTT.

The chain uses TRBV10-3 and TRBJ2-2; D might be TRBD2 (7 bases). The germline V gene has CDR1 ENHRY and CDR2 SYGVKD. Trimming removed 8 bases at V and 0 bases at J, with 13 bases between. The CDR3 loop spans 15 amino acids. The CDR3 spells CAIPRGGTNTGELFF. CDR3 sequence (DNA): TGTGCCATCCCGAGGGGGGGGACGAACACCGGGGAGCTGTTTTTT.

V and J are TRBV7-8 and TRBJ1-1, with D perhaps matching TRBD1 (6 bases). Trimming removed 5 bases at V and 11 bases at J, with 21 bases between. The CDR3 loop spans 14 amino acids. Germline V gene sequence: CDR1 SGHVS, CDR2 FQNEAQ. The CDR3 DNA reads TGTGCCAGCAGCCCGGAACAGGGTACTCTGTGGGCTTTCTTT. It specifies CASSPEQGTLWAFF.

This clonotype was recorded a few times. The rearrangement uses TRBV25-1 and TRBJ2-1; the D gene is possibly TRBD2 (7 bases). V dropped 6 bases and J dropped 3 bases, with 15 bases sitting between them. Looked up from germline, CDR1 is MGHDK and CDR2 is SYGVNS. This CDR3 spans 15 amino acids. The CDR3 loop reads CASSIRGGNYNEQFF. CDR3 nucleotides: TGTGCCAGCAGCATTAGGGGGGGGAACTACAATGAGCAGTTCTTC.

This clonotype has only a few counts. CDR3 region: CSATRTGRIGNQPQHF. Here the CDR3 DNA reads TGCAGTGCTACACGGACAGGGCGAATAGGCAATCAGCCCCAGCATTTT. This rearrangement joins TRBV20-1 to TRBJ1-5, with 8 bases lining up with TRBD1. CDR3 length: 16 residues. Trimming cost V 4 bases and J 2 bases; bases outside gene matches: 10. Germline lookup yields CDR1 DFQATT and CDR2 SNEGSKA (reference sequence).

This chain connects TRBV10-3 to TRBJ1-1; D unresolved. This CDR3 comprises 14 residues. Trimming took 3 bases from V and 11 from J, leaving 19 bases between them. Germline V gene sequence: CDR1 ENHRY, CDR2 SYGVKD. The CDR3 bases are TGTGCCATCAGTGACGCGGCAGGAGGCGGTTCGGCTTTCTTT. Translation gives CAISDAAGGGSAFF.

This chain joins TRBV14 and TRBJ2-1; possibly TRBD2 for D (7 bases). The J call is doubtful: the DNA matches TRBJ2-7 better. Per the germline V gene, CDR1 is SGHDN and CDR2 is FVKESK. The CDR3 is 16 residues long. The CDR3 loop reads CASSQVRGGSYNEQYF. The CDR3 coding sequence is TGTGCCAGCAGCCAAGTAAGGGGGGGCTCCTACAATGAGCAGTACTTC.

The CDR3 loop is CSVDKDLSYNEQFF. For the CDR3, the DNA is TGCAGCGTTGATAAGGACCTCTCCTACAATGAGCAGTTCTTC. The chain recombines TRBV29-1 with TRBJ2-1; no clear D gene. V was cut by 3 bases and J by 0 bases, with 9 bases left in between. The germline CDR1 and CDR2 sequences are SQVTM and ANQGSEA. The CDR3 length is 14 residues.

The chain uses TRBV7-2 and TRBJ1-4; 8 positions match TRBD1. J lost 16 bases, V lost 1 base, and 8 bases had no gene match. The CDR3 is 13 amino acids. Germline-derived CDR1 and CDR2 are SGHTA and FQGNSA. In nucleotides, the CDR3 is TGTGCCAGCAGCTTAGGGGGGACAGGAGAGAAGTTTTTT. This codes for CASSLGGTGEKFF.

The chain links TRBV6-6 to TRBJ1-1; TRBD1 matches at 8 bases. The CDR3 contains 14 residues. CDR1 is MNHNY, CDR2 SVGAGI, per germline (reference sequence). V dropped 7 bases and J dropped 1; count of bases not matched to a gene: 5. The CDR3 DNA sequence: TGTGCCAGCACCGGACAGGGTCCGAACACTGAAGCTTTCTTT. Protein product: CASTGQGPNTEAFF.

This clonotype was detected many times. This chain joins TRBV12-3 or TRBV12-4 and TRBJ1-1; TRBD1 is a possible D gene (5 bases). This CDR3 has 11 amino acids. The V and J ends lost 5 bases and 6 bases respectively, with 7 bases between them. The CDR3 protein is CASSRGAEAFF. The CDR3 DNA reads TGTGCCAGCAGTCGGGGGGCTGAAGCTTTCTTT.

Remarks on this clonotype: A read error may be the cause here, since a much bigger clone is one base away. The chain carries TRBV10-3 and TRBJ1-2; TRBD1 aligns across 9 bases. This CDR3 comprises 13 residues. CDR1 ENHRY and CDR2 SYGVKD come from the germline V gene. CDR3 in amino acids: CAISRDREYGFTF. The CDR3, as DNA: TGTGCCATCAGCCGGGACAGGGAGTATGGCTTCACCTTC.

CDR3 bases: TGTGCCAGCAGTGTGACGGGGGGAGATACGCAGTATTTT. Residues: CASSVTGGDTQYF. V usage is TRBV2 and J usage is TRBJ2-3; 7 bases map to TRBD2. Germline V gene lookup returns CDR1 SNHLY and CDR2 FYNNEI. V trimming: 4 bases; J trimming: 5 bases; junction bases outside the gene matches: 3. The CDR3 consists of 13 residues.

Many counts were recorded for this clonotype. The chain links TRBV12-5 to TRBJ2-7; D unclear. CDR1 and CDR2 (germline): LGHNT, FRNRAP. The V end lost 2 bases, the J end lost 2 bases, and 4 bases lay between the germline ends. CDR3 size: 12 residues. The CDR3 coding sequence is TGTGCTAGTGGTTTGACCACCTACGAGCAGTACTTC. It encodes CASGLTTYEQYF. The full variable domain, in which reference TRBV12-5 and TRBJ2-7 provide the parts outside the CDR3, is DARVTQTPRHKVTEMGQEVTMRCQPILGHNTVFWYRQTMMQGLELLAYFRNRAPLDDSGMPKDRFSAEMPDATLATLKIQPSEPRDSAVYFCASGLTTYEQYFGPGTRLTVT.

The V call is TRBV29-1, the J call TRBJ1-2; D is undetermined. Trimming pared 6 bases from V and 8 bases from J, leaving 10 bases between. The CDR3 consists of 10 residues. CDR1 is SQVTM and CDR2 is ANQGSEA in the germline V gene. The CDR3, as DNA: TGCAGCGTGGAGTTAGAAGGCTACACCTTC. Its translation: CSVELEGYTF.

J is TRBJ2-3 and V is TRBV29-1, with 8 bases matching TRBD2. This CDR3 has 15 residues. V was pared by 3 bases and J by 2 bases, with 7 bases of the junction left unmatched. Germline assignment: CDR1 SQVTM and CDR2 ANQGSEA. The chain's CDR3 is CSVDGAGGPTDTQYF. The CDR3 nucleotides are TGCAGCGTTGATGGGGCGGGGGGTCCCACAGATACGCAGTATTTT.